This TCR beta chain was found in a study of CD4 T cells in relation to SARS-CoV-2 and coronaviruses. In the study overall: PBMCs were cultured with antigen for roughly 10 days before TCR beta sequencing.

Study-level results: Monoreactive clones expanded significantly more to SARS-CoV-2 than crossreactive clones did. Each donor contributed either pre-pandemic or post-infection samples, not both.

The V gene's germline CDR1 is SQVTM and CDR2 ANQGSEA. This CDR3 region has 11 residues. The J segment lost 12 bases and the V segment lost 7 bases, leaving 8 bases of the junction unmatched. With respect to this clone: Its matching antigen is unknown.

This table comes from immunoSEQ multiplex PCR, and its TCRdb copy is limited to in-frame clones, with some not included. The sample contains 31,000 or so clones, approximately 75% of which appear only once. Unexposed donor CD4+ T cells date from about 2011-2018, before the COVID-19 pandemic. Isolation of CD4+ T cells took place after about eleven days in culture. Testing used SARS-CoV-2 S/N and four cold-coronavirus spikes on unexposed-donor CD4+ T cells, cells permitting. The TCR comes from a human donor in good health. The chain couples TRBV29-1 to TRBJ2-1; 8 bases line up with TRBD2. The sequenced sample consisted of CD4+ T cells from PBMCs, cultured in vitro. CDR3 loop: CSAFRGGSQFF. The DNA of the CDR3 is TGCAGCGCCTTCCGGGGGGGCTCGCAGTTCTTC.